The 28 T cell receptor beta chains presented below share a single source sample, sequenced in a study of CD8+ T cells in alopecia areata. Reverse transcription of extracted RNA yielded cDNA, which provided the sequencing template. TCRdb keeps only in-frame clones here, not all; method: immunoSEQ multiplex PCR. The specimen gives under 20,000 clones without singletons; the ten biggest hold around 33%. Markers used for sorting pooled cutaneous lymph node cells were CD4, CD8alpha, NKG2D, NKG2ACE and others. The sample comprised CD8+ T cells sorted from a lymph node. All receptors come from a C3H/HeJ mouse with alopecia areata. MHC haplotype: H2-k.

With respect to this clone: The gene symbols are mouse symbols. The read terminates 4 residues before the CDR3 end, so the remaining end is supplied by the germline J gene. The rearrangement links TRBV16 to TRBJ2-5; TRBD2 matches at 7 bases. CDR3 length: 12 amino acids. Germline V lookup: CDR1 SGHSA, CDR2 FRNQAP. The DNA read from the CDR3 is TGTGCAAGCAGCCCGGACTGGGAC. Amino acid sequence: CASSPDWD. The entire CDR3 sequence reads CASSPDWDTQYF. The whole variable domain, filled in from reference TRBV16 and TRBJ2-5, reads NAGVIQTPRHKVTGKGQEATLWCEPISGHSAVFWYRQTIVQGLEFLTYFRNQAPIDDSGMPKERFSAQMPNQSHSTLKIQSTQPQDSAVYLCASSPDWDTQYFGPGTRLLVL.

This clone was picked up a small number of times. Gene names refer to mouse genes. The CDR3 end falls 4 residues outside the read, so it is completed with the germline J gene. This chain connects TRBV1 to TRBJ2-7; 9 positions agree with TRBD2. This CDR3 has 14 residues. Germline values: CDR1 NSQYPW, CDR2 LRSPGD (reference sequence). CDR3 in amino acids: CTCSARTGEYEQYF. Partial CDR3 DNA: TGCACCTGCAGTGCGCGGACTGGGGAATAT.

There are a few counts of this clone. Each gene name is a mouse one. The CDR3 is cut off 4 residues early in the read; its end comes from the germline J gene. The rearrangement links TRBV13-3 to TRBJ2-1, with 10 bases fitting TRBD2. CDR3 length: 16 residues. V lost 3 bases to trimming and J lost 0 bases; unmatched junction nucleotides: 3. Germline lookup yields CDR1 NNHDY and CDR2 SYVADS. The covered CDR3 bases are TGTGCCAGCAGTGGGGGACTGGGGAATAACTATGCT. It codes for CASSGGLGNNYA. The CDR3 in full is CASSGGLGNNYAEQFF.

This clone was seen ten or more times. Gene names follow the mouse nomenclature. The CDR3 end falls 4 residues outside the read, so it is completed with the germline J gene. This chain uses TRBV12-2 with TRBJ2-7; tentative D call: TRBD2 (6 bases). Germline CDR1 SGHLS, CDR2 HYDKME. The CDR3 is made up of 14 amino acids. V was clipped by 0 bases and J by 0 bases, with 8 bases between them. The CDR3 protein is CASSLWGSSYEQYF. Partial CDR3 DNA: TGTGCCAGCTCTCTCTGGGGGAGCTCCTAT.

In this sample, this clone turned up many times. Gene names are the mouse ones. The read terminates 4 residues before the CDR3 end, so the remaining end is supplied by the germline J gene. This chain links TRBV13-3 with TRBJ2-5; 10 nucleotides match TRBD2. Germline V gene lookup returns CDR1 NNHDY and CDR2 SYVADS. With V trimmed by 4 bases and J by 3 bases, 5 bases remained unmatched. This CDR3 is built from 15 residues. The CDR3 region is CASSPDWGAQDTQYF. Incomplete CDR3 DNA: TGTGCCAGCAGTCCCGACTGGGGGGCTCAAGAC.

A few counts support this clone. Gene names refer to mouse genes. The CDR3 goes on 4 residues after the read ends, and that part is filled in from the germline J gene. The V and J genes are TRBV1 and TRBJ2-2; 9 positions match TRBD2. Germline trimming cut 6 bases from V and 0 bases from J; bases unmatched to any gene: 5. CDR1 NSQYPW and CDR2 LRSPGD come from the germline V gene (reference sequence). The CDR3 sequence is 16 residues long. The CDR3 sequence: CTCSPGTGTNTGQLYF. The covered CDR3 bases are TGCACCTGCAGCCCCGGGACTGGGACAAACACCGGG.

Regarding this clone: Gene names refer to mouse genes. The CDR3 protein is CASGTGAEQFF. The covered CDR3 bases are TGTGCCAGCGGGACAGGTGCT. The chain recombines TRBV13-2 with TRBJ2-1; tentatively, D is TRBD1 (6 bases). Coverage ceases 4 residues before the CDR3 finishes, and the germline J gene fills in the end. The V and J ends lost 5 bases and 6 bases respectively, with 6 bases between them. Germline V gene lookup returns CDR1 NNHNN and CDR2 SYGAGS (reference sequence). The CDR3 is made up of 11 amino acids.

This clone was detected many times. These gene names are mouse names. The DNA ends 4 residues before the CDR3 does, and the rest of the CDR3 is filled in from the germline J gene. The chain uses TRBV13-3 and TRBJ2-1; 8 nucleotides match TRBD2. With 3 bases clipped from V and 3 bases from J, the junction kept 5 bases outside the gene matches. Germline lookup yields CDR1 NNHDY and CDR2 SYVADS. CDR3 length: 15 amino acids. The CDR3 reads CASSATGGLYAEQFF. The CDR3 bases that were read are TGTGCCAGCAGTGCTACTGGGGGTCTCTATGCT.

In the case of this clone: Mouse germline and gene names are used. The DNA read from the CDR3 is TGTGCCAGCAGTGATGCAAGGGGTCCGTAT. Protein product: CASSDARGPY. The CDR3 in its entirety is CASSDARGPYEQYF. This sequence joins TRBV13-1 and TRBJ2-7; perhaps TRBD1 as D (5 bases). The CDR3 end falls 4 residues outside the read, so it is completed with the germline J gene. The germline V gene has CDR1 NSHNY and CDR2 SYGAGN. The CDR3 runs to 14 residues.

Many counts were recorded for this clone. Gene names are mouse gene names. The observed sequence ends 4 residues before the CDR3 terminus, with the missing tail filled in from the germline J gene. V and J are TRBV20 and TRBJ2-2; D is possibly TRBD2 (6 bases). With 3 bases removed from V and 4 bases from J, the gap between germline ends came to 6 bases. CDR1 GFQATS and CDR2 STVNSAI come from the germline V gene. The CDR3 runs to 12 residues. This CDR3 reads CGASWGTGQLYF. Incomplete CDR3 DNA: TGTGGTGCTAGCTGGGGCACCGGG.

This clone appeared many times. Mouse names are used for the genes. The CDR3 end falls 4 residues outside the read, so it is completed with the germline J gene. The chain has TRBV16 and TRBJ2-5, with 9 nucleotides matching TRBD1. Germline V gives CDR1 SGHSA, CDR2 FRNQAP. CDR3 size: 13 residues. The sequenced CDR3 bases are TGTGCAAGCAGCCCGGGACAGGGAGAC. This encodes CASSPGQGD. The full CDR3 protein is CASSPGQGDTQYF.

This clone was observed many times. Germline and genes here are mouse. The DNA ends 4 residues before the CDR3 does, and the rest of the CDR3 is filled in from the germline J gene. This chain links TRBV19 with TRBJ2-7; possible D gene TRBD2, 6 bases. CDR1 is FNHDT and CDR2 is SITEND in the germline V gene (reference sequence). V was shortened by 6 bases and J by 0 bases, with 10 bases between the two germline ends. This CDR3 contains 13 residues. The sequenced part of the CDR3 DNA is TGTGCCAGCACAACTGGGCGCTCCTAT. Translation: CASTTGRSY. The entire CDR3 protein is CASTTGRSYEQYF. The variable domain in full, with the rest retrieved from reference TRBV19 and TRBJ2-7, is GGIITQTPKFLIGQEGQKLTLKCQQNFNHDTMYWYRQDSGKGLRLIYYSITENDLQKGDLSEGYDASREKKSSFSLTVTSAQKNEMAVFLCASTTGRSYEQYFGPGTRLTVL.

This clone has a count of ten or more. Germline and genes: mouse. The observed sequence ends 4 residues before the CDR3 terminus, with the missing tail filled in from the germline J gene. This rearrangement joins TRBV13-3 to TRBJ2-3; D unresolved. Trimming shortened V by 2 bases and J by 1 base, and 5 bases separated the two germline ends. This CDR3 has 13 residues. From germline, CDR1 is NNHDY and CDR2 SYVADS. CDR3 residues: CASSEEGAETLYF. CDR3 DNA (partial): TGTGCCAGCAGTGAAGAGGGTGCAGAA.

This clone was seen repeatedly, ten times or more. Genes and germline are mouse. The CDR3 extends 4 residues past the end of the read, so its final part is completed from the germline J gene. The J gene is TRBJ2-7, the V gene TRBV19, with 7 nucleotides matching TRBD2. CDR1 is FNHDT and CDR2 is SITEND in the germline V gene (reference sequence). CDR3 length equals 13 residues. The CDR3 loop reads CASSPPGLYEQYF. CDR3 bases read: TGTGCCAGCAGTCCTCCGGGACTGTAT.

This clone was seen repeatedly, ten times or more. Gene names and germline match the mouse. The read terminates 4 residues ahead of where the CDR3 ends, so the germline J gene completes it. This chain uses TRBV13-3 with TRBJ2-1, with 8 bases that match TRBD2. With V trimmed by 3 bases and J by 3 bases, 5 bases remained unmatched. Germline CDR1 NNHDY, CDR2 SYVADS. The CDR3 is 15 residues long. CDR3 DNA (partial): TGTGCCAGCAGTGTCGACTGGGGACTCTATGCT. It encodes CASSVDWGLYA. The entire CDR3 protein is CASSVDWGLYAEQFF.

This clone was recorded a few times. Mouse names are used for the genes. The read ends 4 residues before the CDR3 terminus; that terminus is restored from the germline J gene. This sequence joins TRBV19 and TRBJ2-2; 9 bases line up with TRBD2. The germline gives CDR1 FNHDT, CDR2 SITEND (reference sequence). The CDR3 totals 15 residues. The junction had 1 base not matched to a gene; V was cut back by 0 bases and J by 4 bases. The sequenced CDR3 bases are TGTGCCAGCAGTATAGAGGGACTGGGCACCGGG. Its protein is CASSIEGLGTG. The full CDR3 protein reads CASSIEGLGTGQLYF.

As regards this clone: Gene names and germline match the mouse. The CDR3 goes on 4 residues after the read ends, and that part is filled in from the germline J gene. The chain has TRBV1 and TRBJ2-7; 10 nucleotides align to TRBD2. Looked up from germline, CDR1 is NSQYPW and CDR2 is LRSPGD (reference sequence). This CDR3 spans 15 amino acids. CDR3 bases read: TGCACCTGCAGTGCAGATGTGGGACTGGGGTAT. This encodes CTCSADVGLGY. The CDR3 in full is CTCSADVGLGYEQYF.

Many counts were recorded for this clone. Mouse gene names and germline throughout. The sequenced fragment ends 4 residues before the CDR3 boundary, so the rest is inferred from the germline J gene. The chain employs TRBV1 and TRBJ1-2, with 7 bases aligning to TRBD1. V lost 2 bases and J lost 1; bases outside the gene matches: 1. CDR3 length: 14 residues. Germline CDR1 and CDR2: NSQYPW and LRSPGD (reference sequence). The CDR3 spells CTCSAYRGNSDYTF. CDR3 bases read: TGCACCTGCAGTGCATACAGGGGAAACTCC.

This clone was seen more than once but under ten times. Mouse gene names and germline throughout. The CDR3 is cut off 4 residues early in the read; its end comes from the germline J gene. The rearrangement uses TRBV5 and TRBJ1-2, with a tentative D call TRBD1 (5 bases). The CDR3 has 13 amino acids. Germline V lookup: CDR1 LGHNA, CDR2 YNLKQL (reference sequence). CDR3 DNA, as far as it was read: TGTGCCAGCAGCCAAGACAGGGAATAC. Translation gives CASSQDREY. The CDR3 in full is CASSQDREYDYTF.

As regards this clone: The genes are named according to mouse. The read is 4 residues too short to cover the CDR3 end, so that end is filled in from the germline J gene. The rearrangement links TRBV12-2 to TRBJ2-4; maybe TRBD1 (6 bases). The germline V gene has CDR1 SGHLS and CDR2 HYDKME. This CDR3 contains 14 residues. V was trimmed by 2 bases and J by 0 bases, leaving 8 bases between them. CDR3 region: CASSPTGSQNTLYF. The CDR3 bases that were read are TGTGCCAGCTCTCCGACAGGTAGTCAAAAC.

Comments on this clone: Gene labels here are mouse ones. From the germline J gene comes the end of the CDR3, since the read stops 4 residues before it. V and J are TRBV17 and TRBJ1-4; 7 bases are shared with TRBD1. The trim removed 5 bases at V and 5 bases at J, leaving 5 bases unmatched. Germline V CDR1 and CDR2: MNHDT, YYDKIL. The CDR3 contains 14 residues. The CDR3 bases that were read are TGTGCTAGCAGTGCAGGGGGGAGAAACGAA. This translates into CASSAGGRNE. In full, the CDR3 reads CASSAGGRNERLFF.

This clone was counted ten times or more. Germline and genes: mouse. The read terminates 4 residues before the CDR3 end, so the remaining end is supplied by the germline J gene. The chain employs TRBV13-3 and TRBJ1-4, with TRBD1 as a possible D gene (5 bases). This CDR3 has 13 residues. The V gene's germline CDR1 is NNHDY and CDR2 SYVADS. Trimming took 4 bases from V and 4 from J, leaving 8 bases between them. Partial CDR3 DNA: TGTGCCAGCAGTTCTGACAGCAACGAA. This gives the protein CASSSDSNE. The full CDR3 protein is CASSSDSNERLFF.

This clone was recorded at least ten times. Mouse gene names and germline throughout. Incomplete CDR3 DNA: TGTGCCAGCAGCCTCGGGACAATGAGCTCCTAT. This codes for CASSLGTMSSY. The CDR3 as a whole reads CASSLGTMSSYEQYF. The chain has TRBV19 and TRBJ2-7; weak D call: TRBD1 (6 bases). Coverage ceases 4 residues before the CDR3 finishes, and the germline J gene fills in the end. V was trimmed by 5 bases and J by 0 bases, leaving 15 bases between them. Germline-derived CDR1 and CDR2 are FNHDT and SITEND (reference sequence). The CDR3 loop spans 15 amino acids.

This clone was found a few times. Mouse names are used for the genes. The read terminates 4 residues before the CDR3 end, so the remaining end is supplied by the germline J gene. The chain employs TRBV13-3 and TRBJ2-4, with D maybe TRBD2 (6 bases). V lost 6 bases to trimming and J lost 0 bases, with 8 bases between them. Germline V gene sequence: CDR1 NNHDY, CDR2 SYVADS. CDR3 length: 13 residues. The sequenced CDR3 bases are TGTGCCAGCACCTGGGGTAGTCAAAAC. It yields the protein CASTWGSQN. The entire CDR3 protein is CASTWGSQNTLYF.

Remarks on this clone: Gene names and germline refer to mouse. The read falls 4 residues short of the CDR3 end, and the missing part is taken from the germline J gene. J is TRBJ1-1 and V is TRBV16; 10 bases align to TRBD1. The CDR3 sequence is 15 residues long. CDR1 SGHSA and CDR2 FRNQAP come from the germline V gene. With 1 base clipped from V and 1 base from J, the junction kept 0 bases outside the gene matches. This chain's CDR3 is CASSLGDRGNTEVFF. CDR3 DNA, as far as it was read: TGTGCAAGCAGCTTAGGGGACAGGGGAAACACA.

This clone was recorded at least ten times. Gene and germline names: mouse. The CDR3 end is not reached by the read, which stops 4 residues before it; the germline J gene fills it in. The chain has TRBV13-2 and TRBJ1-4, with 10 bases fitting TRBD1. V gave up 2 bases and J gave up 0 bases; unmatched junction bases: 1. This CDR3 region has 16 residues. Germline loops: CDR1 NNHNN, CDR2 SYGAGS (reference sequence). CDR3 bases read: TGTGCCAGCGGTGAGGGACAGGGGATTTCCAACGAA. It is translated as CASGEGQGISNE. In full, the CDR3 is CASGEGQGISNERLFF.

This clone was recorded at least ten times. Genes here carry mouse names. The read ends 4 residues early relative to the CDR3; the germline J gene fills the gap. V gene TRBV13-3 combines with J gene TRBJ2-7; no clear D. This CDR3 has 12 amino acids. Looked up from germline, CDR1 is NNHDY and CDR2 is SYVADS. Between the trimmed V and J ends, which lost 6 bases and 0 bases, there was a span of 7 bases. The covered CDR3 bases are TGTGCCAGCACAACCAGCTCCTAT. It translates to CASTTSSY. The whole CDR3 is CASTTSSYEQYF.

This clone was detected ten times or more. Gene names denote mouse genes. The CDR3 end is not reached by the read, which stops 4 residues before it; the germline J gene fills it in. The chain is built from TRBV13-3 and TRBJ2-1; 9 bases line up with TRBD2. Germline V gene lookup returns CDR1 NNHDY and CDR2 SYVADS. V lost 2 bases to trimming and J lost 2 bases; unmatched junction nucleotides: 5. The CDR3 consists of 16 residues. The CDR3 DNA, read in part, is TGTGCCAGCAGTGAGTGGGGGGGCGCGGACTATGCT. Its protein is CASSEWGGADYA. The full CDR3 is CASSEWGGADYAEQFF.